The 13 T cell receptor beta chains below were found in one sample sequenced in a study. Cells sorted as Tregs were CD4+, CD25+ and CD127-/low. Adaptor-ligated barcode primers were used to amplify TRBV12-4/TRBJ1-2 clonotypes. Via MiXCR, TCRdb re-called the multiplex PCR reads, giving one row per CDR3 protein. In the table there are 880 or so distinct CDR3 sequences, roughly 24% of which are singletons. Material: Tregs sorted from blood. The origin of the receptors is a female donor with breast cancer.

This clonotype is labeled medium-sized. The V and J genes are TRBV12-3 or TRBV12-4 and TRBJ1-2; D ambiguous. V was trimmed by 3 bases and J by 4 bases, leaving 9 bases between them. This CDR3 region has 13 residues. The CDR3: CASSFESLYGYTF. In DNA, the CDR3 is TGTGCCAGCAGTTTTGAGAGCCTCTATGGCTACACCTTC.

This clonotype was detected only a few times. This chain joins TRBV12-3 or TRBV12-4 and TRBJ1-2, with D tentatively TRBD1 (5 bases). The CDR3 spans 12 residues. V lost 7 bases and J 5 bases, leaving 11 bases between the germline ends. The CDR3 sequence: CASKQGGYGYTF. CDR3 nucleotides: TGTGCCAGCAAGCAGGGAGGTTATGGCTACACCTTC.

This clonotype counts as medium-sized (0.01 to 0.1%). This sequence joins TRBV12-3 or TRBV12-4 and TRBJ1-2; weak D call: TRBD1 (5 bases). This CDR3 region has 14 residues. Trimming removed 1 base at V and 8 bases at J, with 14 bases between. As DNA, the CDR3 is TGTGCCAGCAGTTTAGGGCAGGGCCTCAGGGGCTACACCTTC. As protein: CASSLGQGLRGYTF.

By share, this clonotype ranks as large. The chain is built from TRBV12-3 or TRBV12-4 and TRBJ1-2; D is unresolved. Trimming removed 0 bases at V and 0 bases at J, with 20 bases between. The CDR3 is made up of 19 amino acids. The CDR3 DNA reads TGTGCCAGCAGTTTAGCAGAACTGCTTCTTAGTCCGGCTAACTATGGCTACACCTTC. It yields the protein CASSLAELLLSPANYGYTF.

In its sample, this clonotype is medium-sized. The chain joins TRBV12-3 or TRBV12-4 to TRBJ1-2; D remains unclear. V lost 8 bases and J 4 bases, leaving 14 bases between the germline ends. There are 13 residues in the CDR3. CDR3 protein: CASQGELSYGYTF. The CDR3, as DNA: TGTGCCAGCCAAGGAGAACTAAGCTATGGCTACACCTTC.

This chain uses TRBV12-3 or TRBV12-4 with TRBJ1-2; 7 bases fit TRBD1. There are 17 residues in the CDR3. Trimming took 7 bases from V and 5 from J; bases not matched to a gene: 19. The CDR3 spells CASNREVSGTATYGYTF. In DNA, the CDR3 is TGTGCCAGCAACCGAGAGGTGTCCGGGACAGCGACTTATGGCTACACCTTC.

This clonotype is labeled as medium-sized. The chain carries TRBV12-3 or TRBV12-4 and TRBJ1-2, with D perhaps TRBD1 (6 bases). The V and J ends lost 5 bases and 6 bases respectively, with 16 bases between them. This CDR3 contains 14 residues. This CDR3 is CASSRNLYRDGYTF. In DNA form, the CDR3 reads TGTGCCAGCAGTCGAAATCTATACAGGGATGGCTACACCTTC.

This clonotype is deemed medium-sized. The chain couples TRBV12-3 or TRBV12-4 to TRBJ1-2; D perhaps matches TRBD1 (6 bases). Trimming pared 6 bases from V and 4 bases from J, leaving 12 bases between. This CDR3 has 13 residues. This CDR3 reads CASRTGSGYGYTF. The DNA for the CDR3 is TGTGCCAGCAGGACAGGATCCGGCTATGGCTACACCTTC.

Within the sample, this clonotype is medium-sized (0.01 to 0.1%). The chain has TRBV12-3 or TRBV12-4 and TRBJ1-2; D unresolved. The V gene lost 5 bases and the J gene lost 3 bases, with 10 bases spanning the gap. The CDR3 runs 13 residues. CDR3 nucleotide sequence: TGTGCCAGCAGTACAGCGCTATACTATGGCTACACCTTC. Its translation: CASSTALYYGYTF.

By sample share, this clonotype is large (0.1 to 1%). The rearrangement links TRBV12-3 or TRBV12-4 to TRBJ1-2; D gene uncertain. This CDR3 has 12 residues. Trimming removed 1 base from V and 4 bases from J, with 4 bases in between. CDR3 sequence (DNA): TGTGCCAGCAGTTTAGTGCGCTATGGCTACACCTTC. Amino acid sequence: CASSLVRYGYTF.

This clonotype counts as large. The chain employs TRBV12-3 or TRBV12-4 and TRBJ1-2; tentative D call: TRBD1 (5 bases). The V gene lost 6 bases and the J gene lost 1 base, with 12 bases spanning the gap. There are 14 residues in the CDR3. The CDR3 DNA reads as TGTGCCAGCAGCCTTAAGACAGATAACTATGGCTACACCTTC. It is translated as CASSLKTDNYGYTF.

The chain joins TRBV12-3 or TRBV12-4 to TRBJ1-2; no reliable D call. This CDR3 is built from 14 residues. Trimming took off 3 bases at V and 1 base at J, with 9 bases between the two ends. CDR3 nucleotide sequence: TGTGCCAGCAGTTTTGTTGGCAGTAACTATGGCTACACCTTC. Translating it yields CASSFVGSNYGYTF.

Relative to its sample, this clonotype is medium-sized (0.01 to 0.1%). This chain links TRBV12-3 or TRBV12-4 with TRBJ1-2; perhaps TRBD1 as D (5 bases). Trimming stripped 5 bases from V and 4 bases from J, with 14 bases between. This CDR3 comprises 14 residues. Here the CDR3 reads CASSPVDGAYGYTF. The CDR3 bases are TGTGCCAGCAGTCCCGTAGACGGGGCCTATGGCTACACCTTC.